This TCR beta chain stems from a study of lymphopenia after photon versus proton radiotherapy. Study-level findings and limits: After the lymphocyte nadir, photon-treated repertoires showed oligoclonal expansion, especially of CD8+ Temra cells. Relative stability marked proton patients; photon patients lost diversity and naive cells. Post-nadir TCR diversity decline inversely tracked overall survival among those who died.

Details on this clone: Its antigen is unidentified.

The table came from immunoSEQ multiplex PCR; TCRdb's copy has only in-frame clones and leaves some out. The sample has tens of thousands of clones, 80% to 95% seen once. The source is a woman aged 40 to 49 with cholangiocarcinoma. The sample here was peripheral blood, taken from a patient treated with photon-based radiotherapy.

The CDR3 coding sequence is TGTGCCAGCAGTCACCCAGGGGTCTTGGTTCAAACCAGGGGAAATTCACCCCTCCACTTT. It is translated as CASSHPGVLVQTRGNSPLHF. The chain carries TRBV28 and TRBJ1-6; D may be TRBD1 (6 bases). Trimming cost V 5 bases and J 7 bases, with 30 bases left between them. Looked up from germline, CDR1 is MDHEN and CDR2 is SYDVKM. CDR3 size: 20 residues.